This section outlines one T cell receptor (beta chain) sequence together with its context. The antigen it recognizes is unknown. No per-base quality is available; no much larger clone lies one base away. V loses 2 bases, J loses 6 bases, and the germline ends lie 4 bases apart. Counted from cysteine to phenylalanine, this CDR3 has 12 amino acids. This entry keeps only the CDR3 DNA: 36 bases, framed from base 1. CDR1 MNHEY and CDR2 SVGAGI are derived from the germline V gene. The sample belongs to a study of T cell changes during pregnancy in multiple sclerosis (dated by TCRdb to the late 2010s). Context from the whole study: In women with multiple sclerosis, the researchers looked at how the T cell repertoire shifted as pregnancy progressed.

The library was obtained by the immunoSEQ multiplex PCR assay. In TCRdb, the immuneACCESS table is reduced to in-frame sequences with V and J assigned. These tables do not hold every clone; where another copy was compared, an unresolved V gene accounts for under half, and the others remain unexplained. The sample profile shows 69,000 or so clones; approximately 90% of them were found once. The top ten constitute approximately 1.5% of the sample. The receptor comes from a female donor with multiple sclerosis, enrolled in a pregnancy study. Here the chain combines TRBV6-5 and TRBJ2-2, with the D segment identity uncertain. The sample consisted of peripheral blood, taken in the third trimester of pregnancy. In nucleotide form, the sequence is TGTGCCAGCAGTTACGAGGCCGGGGAGCTGTTTTTT. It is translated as CASSYEAGELFF.